These 21 T cell receptor beta chains were sequenced from one sample in a study of cytomegalovirus exposure and HLA in healthy donors. PCR primers comprised 60 Vbeta and 13 Jbeta primers. Clones were sequenced by immunoSEQ multiplex PCR, and TCRdb holds only the in-frame ones, with some missing. The sample consists of about 130,000 clones, 65% to 75% of them appearing once. Sequenced: PBMCs. These receptors all stem from a man between 40 and 49 years old in good health and CMV-seropositive.

This sequence joins TRBV5-1 and TRBJ1-6; D is uncertain. Trimming pared 0 bases from V and 6 bases from J, leaving 7 bases between. This CDR3 is 14 amino acids long. Looked up from germline, CDR1 is SGHRS and CDR2 is YFSETQ. CDR3 loop: CASSLGRVNSPLHF. The CDR3 bases are TGCGCCAGCAGCTTGGGACGGGTTAATTCACCCCTCCACTTT.

The genes are TRBV5-6 and TRBJ2-7; 9 bases fit TRBD1. From germline, CDR1 is SGHDT and CDR2 YYEEEE. The CDR3 has 15 amino acids. After removal of 4 bases from V and 4 bases from J, the junction contained 9 bases not matched to a gene. CDR3 in amino acids: CASSTLGQGLYEQYF. DNA of the CDR3: TGTGCCAGCAGCACCCTGGGACAGGGTCTGTACGAGCAGTACTTC.

The V call is TRBV2, the J call TRBJ2-3; 7 bases match TRBD1. This CDR3 is 14 amino acids long. Germline CDR1 and CDR2: SNHLY and FYNNEI. V trimming: 6 bases; J trimming: 6 bases; junction bases outside the gene matches: 9. The chain's CDR3 is CASRPTGRGDTQYF. The CDR3 nucleotides read TGTGCCAGCAGACCGACAGGGCGCGGGGATACGCAGTATTTT.

CDR3 residues: CSVALAALGGNIQYF. Written as DNA, the CDR3 is TGCAGCGTTGCTCTAGCGGCCTTGGGGGGTAACATTCAGTACTTC. The chain is built from TRBV29-1 and TRBJ2-4, with 7 bases identical to TRBD2. V was pared by 4 bases and J by 7 bases, with 13 bases of the junction left unmatched. This CDR3 comprises 15 residues. Per germline, CDR1 SQVTM and CDR2 ANQGSEA. The complete variable domain, with remaining parts taken from reference TRBV29-1 and TRBJ2-4, reads SAVISQKPSRDICQRGTSLTIQCQVDSQVTMMFWYRQQPGQSLTLIATANQGSEATYESGFVIDKFPISRPNLTFSTLTVSNMSPEDSSIYLCSVALAALGGNIQYFGAGTRLSVL.

V usage is TRBV28 and J usage is TRBJ1-6, with TRBD1 as a possible D gene (5 bases). Trimming took off 3 bases at V and 7 bases at J, with 13 bases between the two ends. CDR3 length equals 15 residues. Germline CDR1 reads MDHEN; CDR2 reads SYDVKM. CDR3 coding DNA: TGTGCCAGCAGTTTGGATCAGGGCCAGAATTCACCCCTCCACTTT. Amino acids: CASSLDQGQNSPLHF.

This clone was observed a few times. The chain is built from TRBV5-4 and TRBJ2-3, with TRBD2 as a possible D gene (5 bases). With 2 bases removed from V and 0 bases from J, the gap between germline ends came to 13 bases. In germline, CDR1 is SGHNT, CDR2 YYREEE (reference sequence). The CDR3 is 16 amino acids. The CDR3 DNA reads TGTGCCAGCAGCTTACTTGGACTGGGCAGCACAGATACGCAGTATTTT. Translating it yields CASSLLGLGSTDTQYF.

The V gene is TRBV6-5, the J gene TRBJ1-1; TRBD1 matches 7 bases. Germline lookup yields CDR1 MNHEY and CDR2 SVGAGI. The CDR3 totals 14 residues. J lost 3 bases, V lost 7 bases, and 8 bases had no gene match. CDR3 in amino acids: CASILRGKDTEAFF. CDR3 in DNA: TGTGCCAGCATTCTCAGGGGGAAGGACACTGAAGCTTTCTTT.

This sequence joins TRBV30 and TRBJ1-2, with TRBD1 identical over 7 bases. V lost 5 bases, J lost 7 bases, and 4 bases stayed unmatched. The CDR3 is 11 residues long. CDR1 and CDR2 (germline): GTSNPN, SVGIG (reference sequence). CDR3 nucleotides: TGTGCCTGGGGTCCAGGGGGTGGCTACACCTTC. It codes for CAWGPGGGYTF.

The chain is built from TRBV14 and TRBJ2-7; 11 nucleotides match TRBD2. Germline V CDR1 and CDR2: SGHDN, FVKESK. V was pared by 2 bases and J by 6 bases, with 9 bases of the junction left unmatched. The CDR3 runs to 16 residues. The CDR3 nucleotides are TGTGCCAGCAGCCAATATCTAGCGGGAGGAGGGGGCGAGCAGTACTTC. This gives the protein CASSQYLAGGGGEQYF.

V is TRBV4-3 and J is TRBJ2-5; 10 bases line up with TRBD2. The germline V gene has CDR1 LGHNA and CDR2 YSLEER. V was clipped by 0 bases and J by 5 bases; unmatched bases: 6. The CDR3 is made up of 16 amino acids. The CDR3 loop reads CASSQDGTSAGETQYF. The CDR3 region has the DNA TGCGCCAGCAGCCAAGATGGGACTAGCGCAGGGGAGACCCAGTACTTC.

This clone was observed a handful of times. This chain joins TRBV6-5 and TRBJ2-7, with D uncertain. The CDR3 spans 14 residues. Germline CDR1 and CDR2: MNHEY and SVGAGI. The V end was cut by 5 bases, the J end by 0 bases, with 11 bases between. The CDR3 loop is CASSRQELSYEQYF. CDR3 bases: TGTGCCAGCAGTCGACAAGAACTCTCCTACGAGCAGTACTTC.

This chain connects TRBV5-6 to TRBJ1-4, with unresolved D. Germline values: CDR1 SGHDT, CDR2 YYEEEE. Trimming left V 0 bases short and J 10 bases short, with 16 bases between. The CDR3 totals 15 residues. CDR3 protein: CASSLGNVGDRKLFF. CDR3 coding DNA: TGTGCCAGCAGCTTGGGTAACGTTGGAGACCGAAAACTGTTTTTT.

The chain has TRBV6-5 and TRBJ2-1; D perhaps matches TRBD2 (6 bases). This CDR3 spans 14 amino acids. The germline gives CDR1 MNHEY, CDR2 SVGAGI. V gave up 7 bases and J gave up 4 bases, with 14 bases separating them. The CDR3 nucleotides read TGTGCCAGCACCTCGGGAGATGGGTACAATGAGCAGTTCTTC. It codes for CASTSGDGYNEQFF.

The chain links TRBV5-1 to TRBJ1-2; D is uncertain. The length of the CDR3 is 12 residues. The V end lost 0 bases, the J end lost 8 bases, and 8 bases lay between the germline ends. From germline, CDR1 is SGHRS and CDR2 YFSETQ. The CDR3 DNA is TGCGCCAGCAGCTTGGGCGTGGGCGGCTACACCTTC. Its protein product is CASSLGVGGYTF.

The CDR3 protein is CASIGGFNQPQHF. The CDR3 coding sequence is TGTGCCAGCATTGGAGGCTTCAATCAGCCCCAGCATTTT. The chain carries TRBV6-1 and TRBJ1-5; no clear D. The CDR3 consists of 13 residues. Between the trimmed V and J ends, which lost 7 bases and 3 bases, there was a span of 10 bases. Germline CDR1 reads MNHNS; CDR2 reads SASEGT.

This clone was detected only a few times. V and J are TRBV27 and TRBJ1-2; D possibly corresponds to TRBD1 (6 bases). The CDR3 consists of 15 residues. Trimming shortened V by 5 bases and J by 3 bases, and 16 bases separated the two germline ends. In germline, CDR1 is MNHEY, CDR2 SMNVEV (reference sequence). For the CDR3, the DNA is TGTGCCAGCAGTCCGCTCGACCACAGGGACTATGGCTACACCTTC. Its protein is CASSPLDHRDYGYTF.

This clone occurred a few times. The rearrangement links TRBV19 to TRBJ2-1, with TRBD1 matching 7 bases. V trimming: 3 bases; J trimming: 6 bases; junction bases outside the gene matches: 5. Per the germline V gene, CDR1 is LNHDA and CDR2 is SQIVND (reference sequence). The CDR3 totals 14 residues. This CDR3 reads CASSMTNRGNEQFF. CDR3 nucleotides: TGTGCCAGTAGTATGACGAACAGGGGCAATGAGCAGTTCTTC.

This clone has just a few counts. The genes are TRBV6-1 and TRBJ1-5; no definite D call. The germline CDR1 and CDR2 sequences are MNHNS and SASEGT. There are 13 residues in the CDR3. V lost 11 bases and J lost 4, with 15 bases in between. CDR3 residues: CAHGEALNQPQHF. DNA of the CDR3: TGTGCCCACGGGGAGGCCTTAAATCAGCCCCAGCATTTT.

The chain joins TRBV2 to TRBJ1-2; TRBD1 might be the D (5 bases). V gave up 6 bases and J gave up 4 bases, with 6 bases separating them. This CDR3 is 11 amino acids long. Looked up from germline, CDR1 is SNHLY and CDR2 is FYNNEI. The CDR3 is CASSDSYGYTF. The CDR3 DNA reads as TGTGCCAGCAGCGACAGCTATGGCTACACCTTC.

This clone appeared a few times. V is TRBV2 and J is TRBJ2-1; 12 positions match TRBD2. With 7 bases clipped from V and 7 bases from J, the junction kept 8 bases outside the gene matches. CDR1 is SNHLY and CDR2 is FYNNEI in the germline V gene. This CDR3 is built from 15 residues. CDR3 DNA sequence: TGTGCCAGCATGGCCCTAGCGGGGGGGCCTAATGAGCAGTTCTTC. It codes for CASMALAGGPNEQFF.

This clone has a single count. The rearrangement joins TRBV10-3 to TRBJ1-1, with TRBD1 matching 11 bases. CDR3 size: 14 residues. V lost 0 bases, J lost 10 bases, and 4 bases stayed unmatched. Germline values: CDR1 ENHRY, CDR2 SYGVKD. CDR3 nucleotides: TGTGCCATCAGTGAGTCGACGGACAGGGGGCGAGCTTTCTTT. Protein product: CAISESTDRGRAFF.